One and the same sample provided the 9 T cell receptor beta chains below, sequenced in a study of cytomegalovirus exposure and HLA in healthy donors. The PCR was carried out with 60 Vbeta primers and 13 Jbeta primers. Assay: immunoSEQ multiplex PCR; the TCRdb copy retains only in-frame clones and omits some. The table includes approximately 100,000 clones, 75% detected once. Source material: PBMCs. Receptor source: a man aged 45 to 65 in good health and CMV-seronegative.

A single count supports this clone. The CDR3 DNA reads TGTGCCAGCAGCCGAGGACAGAAAATCTATGGCTACACCTTC. Translating it yields CASSRGQKIYGYTF. This chain connects TRBV14 to TRBJ1-2; TRBD1 might be the D (6 bases). Trimming took off 4 bases at V and 4 bases at J, with 13 bases between the two ends. CDR3 length: 14 amino acids. CDR1 is SGHDN and CDR2 is FVKESK in the germline V gene.

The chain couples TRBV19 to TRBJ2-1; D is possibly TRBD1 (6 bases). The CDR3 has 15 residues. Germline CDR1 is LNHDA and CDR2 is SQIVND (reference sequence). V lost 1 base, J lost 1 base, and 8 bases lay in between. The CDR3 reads CASSIGGGSYNEQFF. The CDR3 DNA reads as TGTGCCAGTAGTATAGGAGGGGGATCCTACAATGAGCAGTTCTTC.

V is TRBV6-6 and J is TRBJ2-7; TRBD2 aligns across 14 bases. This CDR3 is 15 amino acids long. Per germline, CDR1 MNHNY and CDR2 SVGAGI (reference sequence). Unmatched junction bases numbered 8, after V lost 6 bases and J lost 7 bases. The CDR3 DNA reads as TGTGCCAGCAGACAGGGACTAGCGGGAGTGAGAGAGCAGTACTTC. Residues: CASRQGLAGVREQYF.

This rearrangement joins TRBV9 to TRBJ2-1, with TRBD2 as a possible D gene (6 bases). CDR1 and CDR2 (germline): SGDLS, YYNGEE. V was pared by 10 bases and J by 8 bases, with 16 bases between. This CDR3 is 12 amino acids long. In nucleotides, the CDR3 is TGTGCCCCTCAGGGCGGGGCCCATGAGCAGTTCTTC. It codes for CAPQGGAHEQFF.

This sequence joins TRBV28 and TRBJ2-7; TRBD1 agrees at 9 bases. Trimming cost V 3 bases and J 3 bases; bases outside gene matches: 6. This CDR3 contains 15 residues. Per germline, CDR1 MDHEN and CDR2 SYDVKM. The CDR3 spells CASSFPGTGNYEQYF. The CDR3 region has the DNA TGTGCCAGCAGTTTCCCCGGGACAGGGAACTACGAGCAGTACTTC. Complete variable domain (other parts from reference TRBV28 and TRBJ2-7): DVKVTQSSRYLVKRTGEKVFLECVQDMDHENMFWYRQDPGLGLRLIYFSYDVKMKEKGDIPEGYSVSREKKERFSLILESASTNQTSMYLCASSFPGTGNYEQYFGPGTRLTVT.

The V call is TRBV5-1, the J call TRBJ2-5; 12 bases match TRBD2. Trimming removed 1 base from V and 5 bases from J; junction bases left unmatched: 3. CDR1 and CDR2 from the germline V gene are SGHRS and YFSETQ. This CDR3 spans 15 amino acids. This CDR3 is CASSLRLAGEETQYF. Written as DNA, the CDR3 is TGCGCCAGCAGCTTGAGACTAGCGGGGGAGGAGACCCAGTACTTC.

The CDR3 DNA sequence: TGTGCCAGCAGCCCGCTAGGAGCGGGGATTAGTGATGAGCAGTTCTTC. Translating it yields CASSPLGAGISDEQFF. The V and J genes are TRBV4-2 and TRBJ2-1; TRBD2 matches 7 bases. V gave up 4 bases and J gave up 8 bases; unmatched junction bases: 14. The CDR3 is 16 residues long. Germline values: CDR1 LGHNA, CDR2 YNFKEQ.

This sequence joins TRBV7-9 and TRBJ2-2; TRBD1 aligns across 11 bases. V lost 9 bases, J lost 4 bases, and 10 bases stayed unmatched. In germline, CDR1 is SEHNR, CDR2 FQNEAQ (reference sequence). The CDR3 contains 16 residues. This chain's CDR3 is CASRPPDRGPTGELFF. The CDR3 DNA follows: TGTGCCAGTCGACCCCCGGACAGGGGGCCCACCGGGGAGCTGTTTTTT. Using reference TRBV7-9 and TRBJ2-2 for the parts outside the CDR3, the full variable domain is DTGVSQNPRHKITKRGQNVTFRCDPISEHNRLYWYRQTLGQGPEFLTYFQNEAQLEKSRLLSDRFSAERPKGSFSTLEIQRTEQGDSAMYLCASRPPDRGPTGELFFGEGSRLTVL.

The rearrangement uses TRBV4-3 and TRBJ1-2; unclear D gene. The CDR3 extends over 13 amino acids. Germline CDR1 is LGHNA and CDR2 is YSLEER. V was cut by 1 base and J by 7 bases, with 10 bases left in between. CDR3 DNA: TGCGCCAGCAGCCAAGGAGGGAATCGTGGCTACACCTTC. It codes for CASSQGGNRGYTF.